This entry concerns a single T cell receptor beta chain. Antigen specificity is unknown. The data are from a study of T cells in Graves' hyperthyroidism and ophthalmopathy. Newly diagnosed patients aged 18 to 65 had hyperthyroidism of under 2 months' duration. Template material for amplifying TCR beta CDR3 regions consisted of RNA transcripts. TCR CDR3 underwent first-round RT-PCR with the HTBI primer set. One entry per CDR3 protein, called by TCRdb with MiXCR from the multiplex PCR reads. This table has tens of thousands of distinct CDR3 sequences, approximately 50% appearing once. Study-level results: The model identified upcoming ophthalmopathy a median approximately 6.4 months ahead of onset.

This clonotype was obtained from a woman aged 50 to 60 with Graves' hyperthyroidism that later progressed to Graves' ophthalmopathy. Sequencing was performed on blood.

CDR3 protein: CASSPSGTARNEQFF. As DNA, the CDR3 is TGTGCCAGCTCACCTTCGGGGACCGCGAGGAATGAGCAGTTCTTC. V is TRBV18 and J is TRBJ2-1; D may be TRBD1 or TRBD2 (5 bases each). The CDR3 covers 15 residues. Germline values: CDR1 KGHSH, CDR2 LQKENI. The V and J ends lost 3 bases and 7 bases respectively, with 16 bases between them. Combining the CDR3 with reference TRBV18 and TRBJ2-1 gives the whole variable domain NAGVMQNPRHLVRRRGQEARLRCSPMKGHSHVYWYRQLPEEGLKFMVYLQKENIIDESGMPKERFSAEFPKEGPSILRIQQVVRGDSAAYFCASSPSGTARNEQFFGPGTRLTVL.